The sample holds many counts of the clone carrying this T cell receptor (beta chain). Its cognate antigen is unknown. Germline values: CDR1 SEHNR, CDR2 FQNEAQ (reference sequence). The CDR3 runs 17 residues. V shed 1 base and J shed 2 bases, with 16 bases lying between them. TCRdb ran MiXCR on the multiplex PCR reads and lists one entry per CDR3 protein. The sample holds 33,000 or so distinct CDR3 sequences; 60% to 80% are singletons and the top ten take over 15%. The data originate from a study of breast tumors, draining lymph nodes, adjacent tissues. Study-level results: Data fit most tumor T cells coming from lymph node, expanding in tumor. That most tumor T cells come from lymph nodes remained unproven. Compared with lymph nodes, tumors were less diverse; compared with nontumor tissue, more.

What was sequenced was breast tumor tissue. The rearrangement links TRBV7-9 to TRBJ2-3; possibly TRBD2 for D (7 bases). This clonotype originated in a female donor with breast cancer. Some clones in this sample may be carry-over from other donors' samples. The CDR3 region has the DNA TGTGCCAGCAGCTTAGGCAGTAGGGGGGGCTACACAGATACGCAGTATTTT. Encoded protein: CASSLGSRGGYTDTQYF. Using reference TRBV7-9 and TRBJ2-3 for the parts outside the CDR3, the full variable domain is DTGVSQNPRHKITKRGQNVTFRCDPISEHNRLYWYRQTLGQGPEFLTYFQNEAQLEKSRLLSDRFSAERPKGSFSTLEIQRTEQGDSAMYLCASSLGSRGGYTDTQYFGPGTRLTVL.